Presented here are 3 T cell receptor beta chains from one specimen sequenced in a study of CD8 T cells in Susac syndrome. cDNA came from around 0.54 to 1 ug RNA primed by random hexamers. Via MiXCR, TCRdb re-called the immunoSEQ multiplex PCR reads, giving one row per CDR3 protein. The sample yields approximately 190,000 distinct CDR3 sequences, roughly nine tenths seen once. Sequenced: CD4+ T cells from PBMCs. These receptors were obtained from a human donor with Susac syndrome.

This clonotype appeared a few times. The rearrangement joins TRBV19 to TRBJ2-5, with D possibly being TRBD1 (5 bases). Trimming took 5 bases from V and 3 from J, leaving 10 bases between them. The CDR3 spans 13 residues. Germline CDR1 is LNHDA and CDR2 is SQIVND (reference sequence). The CDR3 sequence is CASSPGSEETQYF. CDR3 nucleotide sequence: TGTGCCAGTAGTCCAGGGTCTGAAGAGACCCAGTACTTC. The full variable domain, its missing parts supplied by reference TRBV19 and TRBJ2-5, is DGGITQSPKYLFRKEGQNVTLSCEQNLNHDAMYWYRQDPGQGLRLIYYSQIVNDFQKGDIAEGYSVSREKKESFPLTVTSAQKNPTAFYLCASSPGSEETQYFGPGTRLLVL.

The chain uses TRBV5-1 and TRBJ2-1; tentatively, D is TRBD1 or TRBD2 (5 bases each). CDR1 and CDR2 from the germline V gene are SGHRS and YFSETQ. This CDR3 comprises 14 residues. V lost 4 bases and J 7 bases, leaving 15 bases between the germline ends. CDR3 coding DNA: TGCGCCAGCAGCGGGGGAAACCCTGGGAATGAGCAGTTCTTC. Its protein product is CASSGGNPGNEQFF.

The CDR3 region is CSAHRTSGGARETQYF. CDR3 in DNA: TGCAGTGCTCACCGGACTAGCGGGGGGGCCAGAGAGACCCAGTACTTC. The V gene is TRBV20-1, the J gene TRBJ2-5, with 15 positions matching TRBD2. The CDR3 sequence is 16 residues long. The ends lost 5 bases at V and 4 bases at J; junction bases unmatched: 8. Germline CDR1 is DFQATT and CDR2 is SNEGSKA (reference sequence).